Below are 7 T cell receptor beta chains sequenced from a single sample in a study of cytomegalovirus exposure and HLA in healthy donors (dated by TCRdb to between 2016 and 2019). Library method: the immunoSEQ multiplex PCR assay. For the multiplex PCR, a mixture combining 60 forward primers for TCR Vbeta segments and 13 reverse primers for TCR Jbeta segments was used. The immuneACCESS repertoire file appears here via TCRdb, limited to in-frame rearrangements. These files lack a portion of the clones; in checked studies, under half of the deficit traces to unresolved V genes, and the cause of the others is not known. Across this sample there are around 120,000 clones, with approximately 80% seen only once. The ten largest clones represent around 5% of the sample. Sequencing was performed on PBMCs. The receptors were gathered from a female donor in good health and CMV-seropositive.

J is TRBJ1-5 and V is TRBV6-1; D perhaps matches TRBD1 (5 bases). CDR3 length: 13 residues. Germline CDR1 MNHNS, CDR2 SASEGT. The germline V and J ends were trimmed by 10 bases and 1 base, with 11 bases remaining between them. CDR3 in DNA: TGTGCCACCCACCAGGGCAGCAATCAGCCCCAGCATTTT. This gives the protein CATHQGSNQPQHF.

The chain carries TRBV6-4 and TRBJ2-1; the match to TRBD2 covers 9 bases. Germline V CDR1 and CDR2: MRHNA, SNTAGT. Germline trimming cut 6 bases from V and 2 bases from J; bases unmatched to any gene: 8. The CDR3 has 16 residues. CDR3 sequence (DNA): TGTGCCAGCAGCCCGTGGGGCGGGAGGGCCTACAATGAGCAGTTCTTC. It encodes CASSPWGGRAYNEQFF.

The J gene is TRBJ2-1, the V gene TRBV5-4; a weak D match, TRBD2 (5 bases). This CDR3 region has 16 residues. Germline-derived CDR1 and CDR2 are SGHNT and YYREEE (reference sequence). V was shortened by 3 bases and J by 4 bases, with 17 bases between the two germline ends. CDR3 bases: TGTGCCAGCAGCTCCAAAGAGAGCGGAAAGTACAATGAGCAGTTCTTC. It yields the protein CASSSKESGKYNEQFF.

This clone showed up just a few times. The chain carries TRBV19 and TRBJ1-5; 12 positions match TRBD1. This CDR3 contains 18 residues. Trimming cost V 6 bases and J 0 bases; bases outside gene matches: 9. Looked up from germline, CDR1 is LNHDA and CDR2 is SQIVND (reference sequence). The CDR3 loop is CASSSRDRGRVSNQPQHF. The CDR3 coding sequence is TGTGCCAGTAGCTCCCGGGACAGGGGGCGCGTTAGCAATCAGCCCCAGCATTTT.

The CDR3 DNA follows: TGTGCCAGCTCACCACCGTCAGGGGACTATGGCTACACCTTC. This sequence encodes CASSPPSGDYGYTF. The chain carries TRBV18 and TRBJ1-2, with a weak D call TRBD1 (6 bases). Germline values: CDR1 KGHSH, CDR2 LQKENI. CDR3 length: 14 amino acids. The V end was cut by 0 bases, the J end by 3 bases, with 8 bases between.

This clone appeared a few times. The chain couples TRBV7-9 to TRBJ2-7, with 7 bases fitting TRBD2. This CDR3 is built from 14 residues. V shed 8 bases, J shed 0 bases, and the junction held 7 bases outside the gene matches. CDR1 is SEHNR and CDR2 is FQNEAQ in the germline V gene (reference sequence). CDR3 region: CASQRDYSSYEQYF. CDR3 DNA: TGTGCCAGCCAGCGGGACTATAGCTCCTACGAGCAGTACTTC.

The genes are TRBV21-1 and TRBJ2-6; the D call of TRBD1 is as the table states it, not checked on the DNA. TRBV21-1 corresponds to a pseudogene. This CDR3 has 19 amino acids. The CDR3 loop is CASSNWGPALRSGANVLTF. CDR3 bases: TGTGCCAGCAGCAATTGGGGGCCAGCCCTGCGCTCTGGGGCCAACGTCCTGACTTTC.